This is a list of T cell receptor beta chains from one sample in a study of cytomegalovirus exposure and HLA in healthy donors. Using immunoSEQ multiplex PCR, the repertoire was profiled, and TCRdb retains in-frame clones only, with some absent. The sample yields some 130,000 clones, around 75% seen once. The material sequenced was PBMCs. Every receptor here comes from a man aged 40-50 years in good health and CMV-seronegative. CDR3s include the opening cysteine and the closing phenylalanine or tryptophan. The order of the fields is V gene, J gene, clone size, D gene, CDR3 DNA, CDR3 protein. D genes are given only for firm matches. A clone size is listed for some rows: how often the clone was seen (once, few, many), or a class if it is expanded.

v_call: TRBV19; j_call: TRBJ2-7; clone_size: -; d_call: -; cdr3_nt: TGTGCCAGTAGCCCGGGACTCCGAGGATACGAGCAGTACTTC; cdr3_aa: CASSPGLRGYEQYF
v_call: TRBV11-3; j_call: TRBJ2-3; clone_size: -; d_call: TRBD2; cdr3_nt: TGTGCCAGCAGCTTAAAGGGGACTACGGTCGGCACAGATACGCAGTATTTT; cdr3_aa: CASSLKGTTVGTDTQYF
v_call: TRBV28; j_call: TRBJ1-5; clone_size: -; d_call: -; cdr3_nt: TGTGCCAGCAGTTCTCAGGGTAGCAATCAGCCCCAGCATTTT; cdr3_aa: CASSSQGSNQPQHF
v_call: TRBV13; j_call: TRBJ2-1; clone_size: -; d_call: -; cdr3_nt: TGTGCCAGCAGCTATCTATCGGGTACGGTTTACAATGAGCAGTTCTTC; cdr3_aa: CASSYLSGTVYNEQFF
v_call: TRBV29-1; j_call: TRBJ1-2; clone_size: -; d_call: TRBD1; cdr3_nt: TGCAGCGTCGAGGGACAGGGAGTCTATGGCTACACCTTC; cdr3_aa: CSVEGQGVYGYTF
v_call: TRBV30; j_call: TRBJ1-5; clone_size: -; d_call: -; cdr3_nt: TGTGCCTGGAACAAGGACAGCAGGAATCAGCCCCAGCATTTT; cdr3_aa: CAWNKDSRNQPQHF
v_call: TRBV18; j_call: TRBJ2-3; clone_size: -; d_call: -; cdr3_nt: TGTGCCAGCTCACCAGGGGCCGGTCGGATAGATACGCAGTATTTT; cdr3_aa: CASSPGAGRIDTQYF
v_call: TRBV19; j_call: TRBJ2-7; clone_size: -; d_call: -; cdr3_nt: TGTGCCAGTAGTATCGACAGTTCCTACGAGCAGTACTTC; cdr3_aa: CASSIDSSYEQYF
v_call: TRBV28; j_call: TRBJ2-1; clone_size: -; d_call: TRBD2; cdr3_nt: TGTGCCAGCAGTTCGGGGACTAAGGCTACCCCCTACAATGAGCAGTTCTTC; cdr3_aa: CASSSGTKATPYNEQFF
v_call: TRBV7-2; j_call: TRBJ2-7; clone_size: -; d_call: TRBD1; cdr3_nt: TGTGCCAGCAGCCCCTGGACAGGGGGCTACGAGCAGTACTTC; cdr3_aa: CASSPWTGGYEQYF
v_call: TRBV15; j_call: TRBJ1-3; clone_size: -; d_call: -; cdr3_nt: TGTGCCACCAGCAGAGGTGGCAGGGCCGGAAACACCATATATTTT; cdr3_aa: CATSRGGRAGNTIYF
v_call: TRBV5-4; j_call: TRBJ2-7; clone_size: -; d_call: -; cdr3_nt: TGTGCCAGCAGCTTCGCGGACAGCTCCTACGAGCAGTACTTC; cdr3_aa: CASSFADSSYEQYF
v_call: TRBV6-5; j_call: TRBJ1-1; clone_size: -; d_call: -; cdr3_nt: TGTGCCAGCAGTCCTCCGGGGAGCATGAACACTGAAGCTTTCTTT; cdr3_aa: CASSPPGSMNTEAFF
v_call: TRBV7-9; j_call: TRBJ2-5; clone_size: few; d_call: TRBD1; cdr3_nt: TGTGCCAGCAGCTTAGCGTCTAGACAGGGTAAACAAGAGACCCAGTACTTC; cdr3_aa: CASSLASRQGKQETQYF